The 27 T cell receptor beta chains below all came from one sample that was sequenced in a study of cytomegalovirus exposure and HLA in healthy donors. The PCR had 60 Vbeta and 13 Jbeta primers. Produced via immunoSEQ multiplex PCR; TCRdb's table is partial and in-frame only. The table has 150,000 to 200,000 clones, 60% to 85% seen once. Sequencing input: PBMCs. Every receptor here comes from a woman in her 40s in good health and CMV-seronegative.

The J gene is TRBJ1-3, the V gene TRBV7-6; D is unclear. Per the germline V gene, CDR1 is SGHVS and CDR2 is FNYEAQ. V lost 4 bases and J lost 2, with 9 bases in between. The CDR3 has 14 amino acids. CDR3 amino acids: CASSSPTAGNTIYF. The CDR3 bases are TGTGCCAGCAGCTCCCCTACCGCTGGAAACACCATATATTTT. The full variable domain, rest sourced from reference TRBV7-6 and TRBJ1-3, is GAGVSQSPRYKVTKRGQDVALRCDPISGHVSLYWYRQALGQGPEFLTYFNYEAQQDKSGLPNDRFSAERPEGSISTLTIQRTEQRDSAMYRCASSSPTAGNTIYFGEGSWLTVV.

The table lists this clone with a few counts. The chain employs TRBV6-1 and TRBJ1-2; 8 positions match TRBD1. V was clipped by 1 base and J by 7 bases; unmatched bases: 5. CDR1 is MNHNS, CDR2 SASEGT, per germline. The CDR3 loop spans 14 amino acids. The CDR3 reads CASSEGGQGRGYTF. In DNA, the CDR3 is TGTGCCAGCAGTGAAGGAGGACAGGGTCGTGGCTACACCTTC.

The chain is built from TRBV30 and TRBJ2-5, with D maybe TRBD1 (5 bases). The CDR3 sequence is 14 residues long. The germline V gene has CDR1 GTSNPN and CDR2 SVGIG (reference sequence). Trimming removed 1 base at V and 1 base at J, with 10 bases between. The CDR3, as DNA: TGTGCCTGGAGTGCGACAGCTACCCAAGAGACCCAGTACTTC. Its translation: CAWSATATQETQYF.

This clone was picked up a small number of times. The chain employs TRBV7-3 and TRBJ2-1, with 8 bases that match TRBD1. V was clipped by 0 bases and J by 7 bases; unmatched bases: 8. CDR3 length equals 16 residues. Germline V gene data show CDR1 as SGHTA and CDR2 as FQGTGA. This chain's CDR3 is CASSLTFGTGFNEQFF. The CDR3 DNA follows: TGTGCCAGCAGCTTAACCTTCGGGACAGGCTTTAATGAGCAGTTCTTC.

The chain recombines TRBV5-1 with TRBJ1-2; 7 nucleotides align to TRBD1. CDR3 length: 14 amino acids. Germline V gives CDR1 SGHRS, CDR2 YFSETQ. The junction had 6 bases not matched to a gene; V was cut back by 4 bases and J by 3 bases. In DNA form, the CDR3 reads TGCGCCAGCAGCATCGGACAGGCCTACTATGGCTACACCTTC. This translates into CASSIGQAYYGYTF.

The CDR3: CASSLVRGSNQPQHF. Here the CDR3 DNA reads TGTGCCAGCAGCTTGGTACGGGGGAGCAATCAGCCCCAGCATTTT. This sequence joins TRBV5-8 and TRBJ1-5; D perhaps matches TRBD1 (5 bases). The CDR3 has 15 amino acids. The V and J ends lost 0 bases and 1 base respectively, with 8 bases between them. Germline V gene sequence: CDR1 SGHTS, CDR2 YDEGEE.

This clone has a handful of counts. The gene calls are TRBV7-3 and TRBJ1-1; D gene uncertain. Per the germline V gene, CDR1 is SGHTA and CDR2 is FQGTGA. This CDR3 has 13 amino acids. The V end lost 3 bases, the J end lost 5 bases, and 10 bases lay between the germline ends. In nucleotides, the CDR3 is TGTGCCAGCAGCTTTGCCTTCGAGACTGAAGCTTTCTTT. This sequence encodes CASSFAFETEAFF.

The chain links TRBV7-2 to TRBJ2-2; 10 nucleotides match TRBD2. The junction had 13 bases not matched to a gene; V was cut back by 4 bases and J by 5 bases. Per germline, CDR1 SGHTA and CDR2 FQGNSA. CDR3 size: 18 residues. The CDR3 is CASSSRTLAGVSTGELFF. In DNA form, the CDR3 reads TGTGCCAGCAGCTCCCGGACTCTAGCGGGAGTGTCGACCGGGGAGCTGTTTTTT.

Worth noting for this clone: One junction end does not reproduce the germline sequence, and a read error may be involved. The chain links TRBV7-9 to TRBJ2-1; 10 bases line up with TRBD2. The CDR3 is 16 residues long. Germline CDR1 SEHNR, CDR2 FQNEAQ (reference sequence). The CDR3 loop reads CSSSQARLAGYNEQFF. The CDR3 DNA sequence: TGTTCCAGCAGCCAGGCCAGACTAGCGGGTTACAATGAGCAGTTCTTC.

This rearrangement joins TRBV7-2 to TRBJ2-1; D not certain. V was shortened by 0 bases and J by 3 bases, with 3 bases between the two germline ends. In germline, CDR1 is SGHTA, CDR2 FQGNSA. CDR3 length: 13 residues. The CDR3 region is CASSLASYNEQFF. CDR3 bases: TGTGCCAGCAGCTTAGCGAGCTACAATGAGCAGTTCTTC.

The CDR3 DNA sequence: TGTGCCAGCAGCTTTACAGGGCGAAGAACTGAAGCTTTCTTT. Amino acid sequence: CASSFTGRRTEAFF. The genes are TRBV5-4 and TRBJ1-1; perhaps TRBD1 as D (6 bases). Trimming took off 2 bases at V and 5 bases at J, with 13 bases between the two ends. The CDR3 totals 14 residues. Germline values: CDR1 SGHNT, CDR2 YYREEE (reference sequence).

The CDR3: CASSAAGTGINTEAFF. CDR3 DNA sequence: TGTGCCAGCAGCGCCGCCGGGACAGGAATCAACACTGAAGCTTTCTTT. V usage is TRBV9 and J usage is TRBJ1-1; TRBD1 aligns across 8 bases. The CDR3 totals 16 residues. CDR1 is SGDLS, CDR2 YYNGEE, per germline. J gave up 2 bases and V 3 bases, and 9 bases lay outside the gene matches.

The chain employs TRBV7-3 and TRBJ1-1, with D unclear. Germline values: CDR1 SGHTA, CDR2 FQGTGA. This CDR3 is built from 15 residues. Trimming took 1 base from V and 4 from J, leaving 13 bases between them. The CDR3 coding sequence is TGTGCCAGCAGCTTAAGTCGGATTGAGGGCACTGAAGCTTTCTTT. As protein: CASSLSRIEGTEAFF.

The rearrangement uses TRBV4-3 and TRBJ2-1; 8 bases map to TRBD1. CDR3 length: 15 residues. In germline, CDR1 is LGHNA, CDR2 YSLEER. The J segment lost 1 base and the V segment lost 5 bases, leaving 4 bases of the junction unmatched. The CDR3: CASSSGQASYNEQFF. The CDR3 coding sequence is TGCGCCAGCAGCTCGGGACAGGCTTCCTACAATGAGCAGTTCTTC.

The V gene is TRBV30, the J gene TRBJ2-2, with TRBD2 matching 11 bases. The germline CDR1 and CDR2 sequences are GTSNPN and SVGIG (reference sequence). V shed 2 bases, J shed 5 bases, and the junction held 10 bases outside the gene matches. The CDR3 contains 17 residues. This chain's CDR3 is CAWSRGSGRAGTGELFF. The CDR3 bases are TGTGCCTGGAGTAGAGGTAGCGGGAGGGCCGGAACCGGGGAGCTGTTTTTT.

The genes are TRBV19 and TRBJ2-6; 9 bases fit TRBD1. V gave up 6 bases and J gave up 0 bases; unmatched junction bases: 9. Germline V gene data show CDR1 as LNHDA and CDR2 as SQIVND (reference sequence). The CDR3 extends over 18 amino acids. The CDR3 reads CASSYSGTGPSGANVLTF. For the CDR3, the DNA is TGTGCCAGTAGCTATTCCGGGACAGGGCCCTCTGGGGCCAACGTCCTGACTTTC.

The chain couples TRBV2 to TRBJ2-7, with 7 bases that match TRBD2. CDR3 length equals 14 residues. Germline lookup yields CDR1 SNHLY and CDR2 FYNNEI. V trimming: 10 bases; J trimming: 0 bases; junction bases outside the gene matches: 9. This CDR3 is CATTSREGSYEQYF. CDR3 nucleotides: TGTGCCACTACTAGCAGGGAGGGCTCCTACGAGCAGTACTTC.

This chain links TRBV11-2 with TRBJ1-5, with D maybe TRBD1 (5 bases). This CDR3 comprises 15 residues. Trimming left V 0 bases short and J 4 bases short, with 10 bases between. Germline loops: CDR1 SGHAT, CDR2 FQNNGV. The CDR3 region is CASSLDRVGNQPQHF. CDR3 in DNA: TGTGCCAGCAGCTTAGACAGGGTTGGGAATCAGCCCCAGCATTTT. Complete variable domain (other parts from reference TRBV11-2 and TRBJ1-5): EAGVAQSPRYKIIEKRQSVAFWCNPISGHATLYWYQQILGQGPKLLIQFQNNGVVDDSQLPKDRFSAERLKGVDSTLKIQPAKLEDSAVYLCASSLDRVGNQPQHFGDGTRLSIL.

This clone was observed a few times. The chain couples TRBV7-9 to TRBJ2-6; possible D gene TRBD2, 5 bases. Trimming shortened V by 7 bases and J by 0 bases, and 13 bases separated the two germline ends. The germline CDR1 and CDR2 sequences are SEHNR and FQNEAQ (reference sequence). This CDR3 has 16 residues. The CDR3 DNA sequence: TGTGCCAGCACGCAAAGAGGGATCTCTGGGGCCAACGTCCTGACTTTC. Protein product: CASTQRGISGANVLTF.

The chain is built from TRBV30 and TRBJ1-5, with D tentatively TRBD1 (5 bases). Germline V gene sequence: CDR1 GTSNPN, CDR2 SVGIG (reference sequence). V lost 3 bases and J lost 7, with 16 bases in between. This CDR3 is 14 amino acids long. CDR3 region: CAWRPPVGRQPQHF. CDR3 in DNA: TGTGCCTGGAGACCCCCCGTGGGGCGCCAGCCCCAGCATTTT.

The rearrangement uses TRBV27 and TRBJ2-1, with a weak D call TRBD2 (5 bases). Per the germline V gene, CDR1 is MNHEY and CDR2 is SMNVEV (reference sequence). The ends were cut back, 4 bases at V and 0 bases at J, with 13 bases in the middle. The CDR3 length is 16 residues. The CDR3 sequence: CASSSGLRGSYNEQFF. The CDR3 region has the DNA TGTGCCAGCAGTTCGGGCCTTCGGGGCTCCTACAATGAGCAGTTCTTC.

The J gene is TRBJ1-6, the V gene TRBV10-3, with 7 bases aligning to TRBD1. CDR3 length equals 14 residues. Losses at the gene ends were 6 bases for V and 6 bases for J; bases not matched to a gene: 5. CDR1 and CDR2 from the germline V gene are ENHRY and SYGVKD. The CDR3 bases are TGTGCCATCAGGGGGGACAGCCTTAATTCACCCCTCCACTTT. Translating gives CAIRGDSLNSPLHF.

The gene calls are TRBV10-3 and TRBJ1-3; 7 positions match TRBD1. Germline assignment: CDR1 ENHRY and CDR2 SYGVKD. Losses at the gene ends were 0 bases for V and 1 base for J; bases not matched to a gene: 3. The CDR3 contains 16 residues. Here the CDR3 reads CAISESGTASGNTIYF. CDR3 DNA: TGTGCCATCAGTGAGTCGGGGACAGCGTCTGGAAACACCATATATTTT.

This clone is a singleton in its sample. The rearrangement joins TRBV30 to TRBJ1-1; a possible D gene is TRBD1 (5 bases). Germline values: CDR1 GTSNPN, CDR2 SVGIG (reference sequence). V was clipped by 0 bases and J by 4 bases, with 15 bases between them. The CDR3 spans 15 residues. The CDR3 loop reads CAWSVGVGLGTEAFF. Here the CDR3 DNA reads TGTGCCTGGAGTGTAGGGGTGGGTTTAGGCACTGAAGCTTTCTTT.

The CDR3 nucleotides read TGCAGTGCTACCAACAATGAGCAGTTCTTC. This sequence encodes CSATNNEQFF. The rearrangement links TRBV20-1 to TRBJ2-1; no clear D. The CDR3 loop spans 10 amino acids. Germline-derived CDR1 and CDR2 are DFQATT and SNEGSKA (reference sequence). The ends were cut back, 4 bases at V and 5 bases at J, with 3 bases in the middle.

The V and J genes are TRBV19 and TRBJ2-2; D remains unclear. The CDR3 consists of 14 residues. The V end lost 7 bases, the J end lost 0 bases, and 9 bases lay between the germline ends. CDR1 LNHDA and CDR2 SQIVND come from the germline V gene (reference sequence). In DNA, the CDR3 is TGTGCCAGTATTGGCCTTTCGAACACCGGGGAGCTGTTTTTT. Protein product: CASIGLSNTGELFF.

This clone was detected once. The chain carries TRBV19 and TRBJ2-1, with D possibly TRBD2 on 6 matching bases. Deletions cut 6 bases from V and 0 bases from J, with 9 bases between. Germline CDR1 LNHDA, CDR2 SQIVND (reference sequence). The CDR3 covers 14 residues. CDR3 nucleotides: TGTGCCAGTAGGGAGGGGACCTCCTACAATGAGCAGTTCTTC. Its translation is CASREGTSYNEQFF.